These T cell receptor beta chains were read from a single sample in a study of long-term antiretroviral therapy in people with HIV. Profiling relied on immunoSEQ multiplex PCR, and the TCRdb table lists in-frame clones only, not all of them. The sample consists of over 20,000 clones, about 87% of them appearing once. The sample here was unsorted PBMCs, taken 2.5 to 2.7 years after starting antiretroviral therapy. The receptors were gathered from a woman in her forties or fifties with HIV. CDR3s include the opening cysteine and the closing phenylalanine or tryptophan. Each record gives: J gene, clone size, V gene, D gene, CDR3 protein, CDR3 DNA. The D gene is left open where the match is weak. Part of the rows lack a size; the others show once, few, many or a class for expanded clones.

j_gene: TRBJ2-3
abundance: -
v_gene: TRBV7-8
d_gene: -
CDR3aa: CASSLWPGTSTDTQYF
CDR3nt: TGTGCCAGCAGCTTATGGCCCGGGACTAGCACAGATACGCAGTATTTT

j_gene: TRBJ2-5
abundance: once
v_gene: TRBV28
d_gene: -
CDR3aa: CASQRETQYF
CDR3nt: TGTGCCAGTCAGAGGGAGACCCAGTACTTC

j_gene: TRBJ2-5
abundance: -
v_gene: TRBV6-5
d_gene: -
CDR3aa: CASSFQKSETQYF
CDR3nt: TGTGCCAGCAGCTTCCAGAAGTCCGAGACCCAGTACTTC

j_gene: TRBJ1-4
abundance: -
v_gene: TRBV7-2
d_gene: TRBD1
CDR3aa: CASSLAGQPNEKLFF
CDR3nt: TGTGCCAGCAGCTTAGCGGGACAGCCTAATGAAAAACTGTTTTTT

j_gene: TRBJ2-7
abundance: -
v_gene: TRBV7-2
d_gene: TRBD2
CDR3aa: CASSLTGLAGEQYF
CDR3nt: TGTGCCAGCAGCCTTACGGGACTAGCTGGCGAGCAGTACTTC

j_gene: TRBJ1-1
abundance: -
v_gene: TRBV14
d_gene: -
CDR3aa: CASSQDPGWTEAFF
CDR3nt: TGTGCCAGCAGCCAAGACCCAGGGTGGACTGAAGCTTTCTTT

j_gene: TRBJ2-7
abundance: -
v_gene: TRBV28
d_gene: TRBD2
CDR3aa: CASRFGLAGVEQYF
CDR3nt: TGTGCCAGCAGGTTCGGACTAGCGGGAGTCGAGCAGTACTTC

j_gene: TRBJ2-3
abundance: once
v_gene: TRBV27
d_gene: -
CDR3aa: CASSLNGAGSLGTQYF
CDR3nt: TGTGCCAGCAGTTTAAACGGCGCAGGGAGCCTAGGTACGCAGTATTTT

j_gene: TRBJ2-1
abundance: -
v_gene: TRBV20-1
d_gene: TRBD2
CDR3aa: CSASSGDEQFF
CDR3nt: TGCAGTGCGTCTAGCGGCGATGAGCAGTTCTTC

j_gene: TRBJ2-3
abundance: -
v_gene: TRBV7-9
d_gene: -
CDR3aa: CASSSPGMEVDTQYF
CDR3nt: TGTGCCAGCAGCTCGCCGGGAATGGAGGTCGATACGCAGTATTTT

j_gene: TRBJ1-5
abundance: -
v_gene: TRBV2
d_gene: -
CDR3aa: CASSEGGGTSNQPQHF
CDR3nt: TGTGCCAGCAGTGAAGGTGGGGGGACTAGCAATCAGCCCCAGCATTTT

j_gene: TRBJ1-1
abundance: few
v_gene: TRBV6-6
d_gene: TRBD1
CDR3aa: CASSYSEAGGTEAFF
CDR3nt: TGTGCCAGCAGTTACTCAGAGGCAGGGGGCACTGAAGCTTTCTTT

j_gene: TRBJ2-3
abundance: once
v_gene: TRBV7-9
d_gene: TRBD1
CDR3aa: CASSPGQGPDTQYF
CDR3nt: TGTGCCAGCAGCCCTGGACAGGGCCCAGATACGCAGTATTTT

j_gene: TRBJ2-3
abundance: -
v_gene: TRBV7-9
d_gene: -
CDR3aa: CASSLGLDTQYF
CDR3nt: TGTGCCAGCAGCTTAGGGCTTGATACGCAGTATTTT

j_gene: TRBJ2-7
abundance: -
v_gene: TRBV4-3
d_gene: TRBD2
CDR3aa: CASSQALAESSYEQYF
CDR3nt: TGCGCCAGCAGCCAAGCCCTAGCGGAGAGCTCCTACGAGCAGTACTTC

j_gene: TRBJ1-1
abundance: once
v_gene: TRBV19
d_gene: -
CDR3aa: CASSMSRVTEAFF
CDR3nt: TGTGCCAGTAGTATGTCCCGTGTCACTGAAGCTTTCTTT

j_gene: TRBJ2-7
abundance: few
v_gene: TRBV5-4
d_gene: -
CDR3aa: CASSFKGGYEQYF
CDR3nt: TGTGCCAGCAGCTTTAAAGGGGGTTACGAGCAGTACTTC

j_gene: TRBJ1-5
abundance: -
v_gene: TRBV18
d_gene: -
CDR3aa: CASSSGENQPQHF
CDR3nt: TGTGCCAGCTCATCAGGGGAGAATCAGCCCCAGCATTTT

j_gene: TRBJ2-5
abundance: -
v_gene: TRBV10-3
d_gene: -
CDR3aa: CAISESVETQYF
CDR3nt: TGTGCCATCAGTGAGTCCGTTGAGACCCAGTACTTC

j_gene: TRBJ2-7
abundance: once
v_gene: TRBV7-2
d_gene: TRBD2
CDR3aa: CASSLGLAGAVYEQYF
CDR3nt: TGTGCCAGCAGCTTGGGACTAGCGGGAGCTGTATACGAGCAGTACTTC

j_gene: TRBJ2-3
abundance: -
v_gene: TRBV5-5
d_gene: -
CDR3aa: CASSPGTMVATDTQYF
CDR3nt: TGTGCCAGCAGCCCCGGGACAATGGTGGCCACAGATACGCAGTATTTT

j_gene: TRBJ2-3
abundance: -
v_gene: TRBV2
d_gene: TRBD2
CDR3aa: CASSEVGGADTQYF
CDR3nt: TGTGCCAGCAGTGAGGTTGGGGGGGCAGATACGCAGTATTTT

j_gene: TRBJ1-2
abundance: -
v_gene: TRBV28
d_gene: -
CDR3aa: CASSLFSGGEDYGYTF
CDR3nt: TGTGCCAGCAGTTTATTTTCGGGGGGCGAGGACTATGGCTACACCTTC

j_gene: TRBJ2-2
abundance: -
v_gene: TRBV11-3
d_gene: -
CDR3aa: CASSFEGNTGELFF
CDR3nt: TGTGCCAGCAGCTTTGAGGGGAACACCGGGGAGCTGTTTTTT

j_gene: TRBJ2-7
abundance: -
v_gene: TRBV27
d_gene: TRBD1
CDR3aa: CASSLTAGTASRGEQYF
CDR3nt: TGTGCCAGCAGTCTAACCGCCGGGACAGCTAGCCGGGGCGAGCAGTACTTC

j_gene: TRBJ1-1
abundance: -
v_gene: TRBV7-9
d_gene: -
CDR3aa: CASSLVPQGLNTEAFF
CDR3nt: TGTGCCAGCAGCTTAGTTCCTCAGGGTTTGAACACTGAAGCTTTCTTT

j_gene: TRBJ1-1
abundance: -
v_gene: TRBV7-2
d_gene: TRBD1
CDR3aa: CASSPRGTETPGAFF
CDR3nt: TGTGCCAGCAGCCCGAGGGGGACAGAGACTCCGGGGGCTTTCTTT

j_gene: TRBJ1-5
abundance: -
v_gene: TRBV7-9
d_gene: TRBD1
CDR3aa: CASSPGTELYSNQPQHF
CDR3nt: TGTGCCAGCAGCCCCGGGACAGAGCTTTATAGCAATCAGCCCCAGCATTTT

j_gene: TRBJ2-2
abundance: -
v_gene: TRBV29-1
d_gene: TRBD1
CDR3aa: CSVETGQGVTGELFF
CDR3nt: TGCAGCGTTGAGACCGGACAGGGTGTCACCGGGGAGCTGTTTTTT

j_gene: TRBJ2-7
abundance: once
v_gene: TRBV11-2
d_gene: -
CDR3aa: CASSLDGGVTGPGSRYEQYF
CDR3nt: TGTGCCAGCAGCTTAGATGGAGGGGTAACGGGCCCGGGATCCCGGTACGAGCAGTACTTC